This T cell receptor beta chain is from a study of post-analysis software for immune sequencing data. The V end was cut by 2 bases, the J end by 4 bases, with 8 bases between. This CDR3 has 13 amino acids. General study points: TRBV segments more frequent in patients than in controls numbered several and included TRBV5-6, TRBV5-1 and TRBV20-1.

For this clonotype: What it recognizes is unknown.

The library was made from cDNA and included unique molecular identifiers. Using its own MiXCR run on the PCR reads, TCRdb lists one record per CDR3 protein. The sample carries approximately 570,000 distinct CDR3 sequences, 44% recorded once. Sequencing input: blood. The TCR sequence derives from a girl aged 10-17 years with multiple sclerosis. This chain joins TRBV12-3 or TRBV12-4 and TRBJ1-2; D is ambiguous. In DNA form, the CDR3 reads TGTGCCAGCAGTTTAATGCGGGGCTATGGCTACACCTTC. This sequence encodes CASSLMRGYGYTF.